This T cell receptor beta chain was recorded in a study of T-cell memory formation after mild COVID-19. Study-wide findings and caveats: The study found balanced CD4/CD8 in clones contracting day 15 to 85 and a CD4+ lean in later expanders. The second-wave clones peaking on day 37 were not confirmed as SARS-CoV-2-specific.

This CDR3 spans 15 amino acids. The V gene's germline CDR1 is LNHNV and CDR2 YYDKDF (reference sequence). V lost 5 bases and J lost 5, with 18 bases in between. TCRdb re-derived calls from the 5' RACE reads in MiXCR, one entry per CDR3 protein. The sample lists about 410,000 distinct CDR3 sequences, around 17% occurring once. This clonotype showed up many times. What it binds is unknown. The clonotype was recovered from a man younger than 35 who had mild COVID-19 (a few samples of this study predate the infection). Cell type and time point are not known. The material sequenced was PBMCs or a T cell subset sorted from them (not recorded which). The rearrangement uses TRBV15 and TRBJ2-5, with D perhaps assigned TRBD1 or TRBD2 (5 bases each). The CDR3, as DNA: TGTGCCACCAGCGCACCCAGAACTTGGGGGGAGACCCAGTACTTC. As protein: CATSAPRTWGETQYF.